The 16 T cell receptor beta chains presented below share a single source sample, sequenced in a study of blood T cell repertoires in COVID-19. The data were produced by immunoSEQ multiplex PCR, yet TCRdb's version contains in-frame clones alone and is incomplete. The table includes about 210,000 clones, approximately 84% detected once. The sequenced material came from peripheral blood. Receptors originate from a woman between 50 and 59 years old with active or convalescent COVID-19.

The chain joins TRBV5-1 to TRBJ2-1, with D tentatively TRBD2 (5 bases). The CDR3 length is 14 residues. V lost 4 bases, J lost 6 bases, and 14 bases lay in between. Germline V gene sequence: CDR1 SGHRS, CDR2 YFSETQ. The DNA of the CDR3 is TGCGCCAGCAGCCCTCTGGACTCCCGCAATGAGCAGTTCTTC. This sequence encodes CASSPLDSRNEQFF.

This clone was counted once. The genes are TRBV7-8 and TRBJ2-7; TRBD2 matches 8 bases. Per the germline V gene, CDR1 is SGHVS and CDR2 is FQNEAQ. This CDR3 spans 14 amino acids. The J segment lost 3 bases and the V segment lost 5 bases, leaving 6 bases of the junction unmatched. The CDR3 nucleotides are TGTGCCAGCAGCGGGGGGACTAGTTTCTACGAGCAGTACGTC. Translated: CASSGGTSFYEQYV.

V and J are TRBV7-2 and TRBJ1-1; D is perhaps TRBD1 (6 bases). Germline V lookup: CDR1 SGHTA, CDR2 FQGNSA. V lost 5 bases to trimming and J lost 5 bases, with 12 bases between them. The CDR3 is 13 amino acids. The CDR3 sequence is CASSAGVLTEAFF. DNA of the CDR3: TGTGCCAGCAGCGCAGGGGTTTTGACTGAAGCTTTCTTT.

The chain joins TRBV25-1 to TRBJ2-3, with unresolved D. V lost 1 base and J 4 bases, leaving 12 bases between the germline ends. This CDR3 has 15 amino acids. Per the germline V gene, CDR1 is MGHDK and CDR2 is SYGVNS. The CDR3 loop reads CASSESSPSADTQYF. As DNA, the CDR3 is TGTGCCAGCAGTGAATCGAGCCCTTCGGCAGATACGCAGTATTTT.

The chain joins TRBV27 to TRBJ2-1; 7 bases fit TRBD1. The CDR3 has 16 residues. Germline lookup yields CDR1 MNHEY and CDR2 SMNVEV (reference sequence). J lost 5 bases, V lost 5 bases, and 12 bases had no gene match. DNA for the CDR3: TGTGCCAGCAGTACAAGTCGACAGGGACCTCACAATGAGCAGTTCTTC. Amino acids: CASSTSRQGPHNEQFF.

V gene TRBV9 combines with J gene TRBJ2-2, with 10 bases matching TRBD2. This CDR3 contains 15 residues. Germline V CDR1 and CDR2: SGDLS, YYNGEE. V was clipped by 3 bases and J by 3 bases; unmatched bases: 2. The CDR3, as DNA: TGTGCCAGCAGCGAACTAGCGGGGCACACCGGGGAGCTGTTTTTT. Its translation: CASSELAGHTGELFF.

CDR3 in DNA: TGTGCCAGCAGCTTAGCGCGGGAGAACTATGGCTACACCTTC. It encodes CASSLARENYGYTF. The chain carries TRBV7-2 and TRBJ1-2; no firm D call. CDR1 SGHTA and CDR2 FQGNSA come from the germline V gene. V was shortened by 0 bases and J by 2 bases, with 7 bases between the two germline ends. CDR3 length equals 14 residues.

The gene calls are TRBV2 and TRBJ2-7; D call uncertain. The CDR3 consists of 12 residues. V dropped 6 bases and J dropped 6 bases, with 12 bases sitting between them. Germline CDR1 SNHLY, CDR2 FYNNEI. CDR3 bases: TGTGCCAGCAGGGTTCTTTTGAGCGAGCAGTACTTC. This gives the protein CASRVLLSEQYF.

This clone occurred once. Distinct nucleotide sequences in the sample also encode this CDR3. This chain connects TRBV3-1 (or the pseudogene TRBV3-2) to TRBJ1-1; 8 positions match TRBD1. The V segment lost 3 bases and the J segment 1 base; nucleotides outside the gene matches: 1. The length of the CDR3 is 14 residues. Germline V CDR1 and CDR2: LGHDT, YNNKEL (reference sequence). CDR3 DNA: TGTGCCAGCAGCCAGGGGACAGGGAACACTGAAGCTTTCTTT. It is translated as CASSQGTGNTEAFF.

The gene calls are TRBV11-3 and TRBJ1-2; 10 positions agree with TRBD1. Germline-derived CDR1 and CDR2 are SGHNT and YENEEA. The CDR3 length is 17 residues. V shed 4 bases and J 5 bases; nucleotides not matched to a gene: 13. CDR3 in amino acids: CASSCTPNGQGEYGYTF. For the CDR3, the DNA is TGTGCCAGCAGCTGCACGCCAAATGGACAGGGGGAATATGGCTACACCTTC.

The CDR3 reads CASSPGPGQETQYF. In DNA, the CDR3 is TGCGCCAGCAGCCCGGGACCGGGACAGGAGACCCAGTACTTC. The chain is built from TRBV5-1 and TRBJ2-5; 7 bases are a match to TRBD1. CDR3 length equals 14 residues. V was pared by 4 bases and J by 5 bases, with 8 bases of the junction left unmatched. Germline values: CDR1 SGHRS, CDR2 YFSETQ.

This clone was observed a few times. The chain has TRBV21-1 and TRBJ1-1; the table's D call, TRBD1, was not checked against the DNA. TRBV21-1 is noted as a pseudogene. CDR3 length: 15 amino acids. As DNA, the CDR3 is TGTGCCAGCAGCTCCCAACGGACAGGGCCCACTGAAGCTTTCTTT. Encoded protein: CASSSQRTGPTEAFF.

The chain carries TRBV2 and TRBJ1-3, with 9 bases lining up with TRBD1. V dropped 7 bases and J dropped 2; count of bases not matched to a gene: 6. Germline loops: CDR1 SNHLY, CDR2 FYNNEI. The CDR3 consists of 15 residues. The chain's CDR3 is CASTWGQGPGNTIYF. The CDR3 coding sequence is TGTGCCAGCACTTGGGGACAGGGTCCTGGAAACACCATATATTTT.

This clone occurred once. The chain employs TRBV10-3 and TRBJ1-4, with 7 bases identical to TRBD1. Unmatched junction bases numbered 1, after V lost 0 bases and J lost 3 bases. Looked up from germline, CDR1 is ENHRY and CDR2 is SYGVKD. The CDR3 is made up of 15 amino acids. The CDR3 DNA is TGTGCCATCAGTGAGTCGACAGGGTCTAATGAAAAACTGTTTTTT. It specifies CAISESTGSNEKLFF.

In DNA, the CDR3 is TGTGCCAGCAGCCAAACACCAGTCTACGAGCAGTACGTC. It encodes CASSQTPVYEQYV. The chain is built from TRBV28 and TRBJ2-7; no clear D gene. Looked up from germline, CDR1 is MDHEN and CDR2 is SYDVKM. Deletions cut 6 bases from V and 3 bases from J, with 12 bases between. The CDR3 has 13 amino acids.

V usage is TRBV2 and J usage is TRBJ1-2, with 9 bases that match TRBD1. The CDR3 totals 15 residues. V shed 7 bases, J shed 4 bases, and the junction held 10 bases outside the gene matches. Germline V gene lookup returns CDR1 SNHLY and CDR2 FYNNEI. The CDR3 is CASNAGQGPIYGYTF. CDR3 in DNA: TGTGCCAGCAACGCGGGACAGGGCCCCATCTATGGCTACACCTTC.